The present TCR beta chain was sequenced within a study of CD8+ T cells in alopecia areata. Study-wide findings and caveats: Given one nonresponder, whether baseline CD8+ expansion relates to response remains uncertain.

Germline V gene data show CDR1 as MGHDK and CDR2 as SYGVNS. The CDR3 spans 14 residues. Trimming shortened V by 2 bases and J by 7 bases, and 9 bases separated the two germline ends. In each case, RNA was isolated and then reverse transcribed into cDNA as the sequencing template. Sequencing was performed with immunoSEQ multiplex PCR; in TCRdb, only in-frame clones are kept and a portion is missing. The sample lists a few hundred thousand clones; approximately 38% were seen once. Treatment here: oral pan-JAK inhibitor, 5-10 mg twice daily. Turning to this clone: Antigen unknown.

This clonotype originated in a human donor with alopecia areata. The sample was CD4+ T cells sorted from blood, taken around week 31, from a patient treated with tofacitinib. The chain uses TRBV25-1 and TRBJ1-6, with a tentative D call TRBD1 (6 bases). CDR3 in amino acids: CASSETGRNSPLHF. The CDR3 DNA reads as TGTGCCAGCAGTGAAACAGGGCGAAATTCACCCCTCCACTTT.